What follows are 5 T cell receptor beta chains derived from one specimen sequenced in a study of cytotoxic CD8 clonotypes in ibrutinib-treated CLL. Sequenced by immunoSEQ multiplex PCR; TCRdb stores in-frame clones only, minus some. The sample has some 150,000 clones, about 70% seen once. Sequenced here: PBMCs, sampled after 24 months of ibrutinib treatment. The receptors were gathered from a human donor with chronic lymphocytic leukemia.

The chain employs TRBV5-6 and TRBJ1-1; D may be TRBD1 (5 bases). Germline CDR1 and CDR2: SGHDT and YYEEEE. Between the trimmed V and J ends, which lost 6 bases and 7 bases, there was a span of 10 bases. The CDR3 spans 11 residues. CDR3 in DNA: TGTGCCAGCATATGGGGGGTTGAAGCTTTCTTT. It specifies CASIWGVEAFF.

The V gene is TRBV7-2, the J gene TRBJ1-2, with D maybe TRBD1 (5 bases). The V and J ends lost 5 bases and 3 bases respectively, with 13 bases between them. The germline gives CDR1 SGHTA, CDR2 FQGNSA. CDR3 length: 14 residues. CDR3 sequence: CASSPPGRDYGYTF. The CDR3 nucleotides read TGTGCCAGCAGCCCTCCGGGACGGGACTATGGCTACACCTTC.

In its sample, this clone was seen once. The chain combines TRBV2 with TRBJ2-1; either TRBD1 or TRBD2 may supply D (5 bases each). The CDR3 is 14 amino acids. V was cut by 10 bases and J by 5 bases, with 18 bases left in between. Looked up from germline, CDR1 is SNHLY and CDR2 is FYNNEI. In nucleotides, the CDR3 is TGTGCCACCACTCCGGGACGGACGAACAATGAGCAGTTCTTC. Protein sequence: CATTPGRTNNEQFF.

This clone was detected only a few times. The chain recombines TRBV29-1 with TRBJ2-6; D unclear. Trimming cost V 4 bases and J 1 base, with 5 bases left between them. Germline CDR1 SQVTM, CDR2 ANQGSEA. The length of the CDR3 is 13 residues. The CDR3, as DNA: TGCAGCGTTGCGGTTTCTGGGGCCAACGTCCTGACTTTC. Translation: CSVAVSGANVLTF.

This sequence joins TRBV11-2 and TRBJ1-1; D is possibly TRBD1 (5 bases). From germline, CDR1 is SGHAT and CDR2 FQNNGV. Trimming left V 5 bases short and J 0 bases short, with 7 bases between. The CDR3 is made up of 13 amino acids. The CDR3 loop reads CASSQQVNTEAFF. The CDR3 nucleotides read TGTGCCAGCAGCCAACAGGTGAACACTGAAGCTTTCTTT.